This T cell receptor (beta chain) is drawn from a study of tumor-infiltrating lymphocytes in oesophageal squamous cell carcinoma. The CDR3 is 15 residues long. V lost 2 bases and J lost 6; bases outside the gene matches: 7. CDR1 is SGHTA and CDR2 is FQGNSA in the germline V gene. This clonotype occurred a few times. TCRdb recomputed calls from the PCR reads with MiXCR, one row per CDR3 protein. The sample carries roughly 20,000 distinct CDR3 sequences, more than 30% recorded once. This chain uses TRBV7-2 with TRBJ2-1, with 7 nucleotides matching TRBD2. This sequence originates from a male donor with esophageal squamous cell carcinoma. The sample consisted of esophageal tumor tissue. CDR3 sequence (DNA): TGTGCCAGCAGCTTATACCCTAGCGGAGGCAATGAGCAGTTCTTC. As protein: CASSLYPSGGNEQFF.